This is a list of T cell receptor beta chains from one sample in a study of siplizumab effects on memory and regulatory T cells. Assay used: immunoSEQ multiplex PCR; TCRdb lists only in-frame clones, some missing. The top ten clones hold around 0.73% of a sample with approximately 120,000 clones, under 95% of them seen once. The specimen sequenced was Tregs sorted from blood. These receptors were collected from a human donor in good health. Each CDR3 is given without its conserved first and last residue. Each record gives: J gene, V gene, D gene, CDR3 protein. D genes are given only for firm matches.

J gene: TRBJ1-4; V gene: TRBV19; D gene: -; CDR3 protein: ASKGTATNEKLF
J gene: TRBJ2-7; V gene: TRBV7-2; D gene: TRBD2; CDR3 protein: ASRRTSGTALYEQY
J gene: TRBJ2-1; V gene: TRBV30; D gene: TRBD1; CDR3 protein: AWDRGRNEQF
J gene: TRBJ1-2; V gene: TRBV18; D gene: -; CDR3 protein: ASSPQGSPFSYGYT
J gene: TRBJ2-7; V gene: TRBV18; D gene: -; CDR3 protein: ASSPGTGHKGFEQY
J gene: TRBJ2-7; V gene: TRBV5-8; D gene: -; CDR3 protein: ASRPRDFRSYEQY
J gene: TRBJ1-1; V gene: TRBV6-5; D gene: -; CDR3 protein: ASRGSEAF
J gene: TRBJ1-2; V gene: TRBV2; D gene: -; CDR3 protein: ASRAGGDYGYT
J gene: TRBJ2-1; V gene: TRBV7-2; D gene: TRBD2; CDR3 protein: ASSVGGAWDEQF
J gene: TRBJ1-1; V gene: TRBV10-3; D gene: TRBD1; CDR3 protein: AISEVGQGGTEAF
J gene: TRBJ2-7; V gene: TRBV6-5; D gene: -; CDR3 protein: ASSYLSGHRIGEQY
J gene: TRBJ2-7; V gene: TRBV6-1; D gene: TRBD2; CDR3 protein: ASSKGLLVSYEQY
J gene: TRBJ1-2; V gene: TRBV6-5; D gene: -; CDR3 protein: ASSYSVGGNYGYT